This TCR beta chain comes out of a study of blood T cell repertoires in COVID-19 (TCRdb year 2020). For context, the study as a whole: The collaborator samples originated in the United States, Italy and Spain and spanned the acute and convalescent phases of COVID-19. The material from the prospective study consisted of cDNA or gDNA derived from T cells, B-cell-depleted T cells, or PBMCs. The dataset comprised deeply sampled blood TCRbeta repertoires from subjects exposed to, actively infected with, or recovered from COVID-19. The repertoires were released in a freely available public database intended as a resource for research on the immune response to SARS-CoV-2. The samples were drawn from the first 160 participants of the ongoing ImmuneRACE study and from some 1,300 subjects provided by 6 global collaborators. A de-identified subject ID, COVID-19 status, age in years and sex were almost always included in the sample metadata. HLA class I and class II types, where available, came from metadata supplied by the sample provider rather than from assay-based typing. Here is what the overall study found, with its caveats: The quantity of clinical and demographic metadata differed by source and by participant and was supplied without curation.

The CDR3 measures 20 amino acids from cysteine to phenylalanine. Only the CDR3 DNA is retained, 60 bases long and in frame from the first base. The germline V gene (reference sequence) provides CDR1 WNHNN and CDR2 SYGVQD. The junction shows trimming of 3 bases on V and 0 bases on J, and the gene matches do not reach 14 bases of it. Whole blood was collected in K2EDTA tubes by collaborating institutions according to the institutions' own protocols. For TCRbeta analysis, collaborator samples were shipped as frozen whole blood, as isolated PBMCs, or as DNA extracted from either sample type. TCRbeta CDR3 regions were amplified from genomic DNA using the immunoSEQ Assay, a bias-controlled multiplex PCR. Turning to the authors' computational methods: The number of nucleated cells in each sample was estimated by amplification of reference gene primers within the assay. To quantify the absolute abundance of each unique TCRbeta CDR3 rearrangement, sequence reads were collapsed and filtered. Productive Simpson clonality was computed per sample as the square root of Simpson's diversity index over productive rearrangements. TCRdb provides this immuneACCESS table in a form limited to in-frame rearrangements. Some clones are lacking; in checked studies, under half of them reflect an unresolved V gene, and why the rest are absent is not known. V and J calls and clone size are given by that table; D and trimming were obtained from the DNA. This sample gives some 170,000 clones in total; 76% of them show up just once. In total, the top ten clones hold approximately 9% of the sample.

With respect to this clone: Its antigen target is currently unknown. Base qualities were left out, and no much larger clone turns up one base away.

The receptor's source is a woman in her forties or fifties with active or convalescent COVID-19. Recombination connected TRBV10-1 to TRBJ1-4; 9 middle bases align to TRBD1. The sequenced sample was peripheral blood. The sequence in DNA is TGCGCCAGCAGTGACACTGAACCGGGACAGGGCTTTGCAACTAATGAAAAACTGTTTTTT. This yields the protein CASSDTEPGQGFATNEKLFF.